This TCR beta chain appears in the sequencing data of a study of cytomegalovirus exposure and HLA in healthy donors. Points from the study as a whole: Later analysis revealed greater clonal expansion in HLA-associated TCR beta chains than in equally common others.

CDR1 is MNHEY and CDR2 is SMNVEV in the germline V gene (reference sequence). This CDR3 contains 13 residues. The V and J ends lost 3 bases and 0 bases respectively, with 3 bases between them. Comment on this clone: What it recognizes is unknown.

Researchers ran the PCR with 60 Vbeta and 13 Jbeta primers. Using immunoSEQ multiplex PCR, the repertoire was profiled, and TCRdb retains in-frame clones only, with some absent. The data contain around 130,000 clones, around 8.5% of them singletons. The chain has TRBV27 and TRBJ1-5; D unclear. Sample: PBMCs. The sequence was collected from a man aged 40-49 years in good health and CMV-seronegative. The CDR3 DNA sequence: TGTGCCAGCAGTTTCTCTAGCAATCAGCCCCAGCATTTT. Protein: CASSFSSNQPQHF.